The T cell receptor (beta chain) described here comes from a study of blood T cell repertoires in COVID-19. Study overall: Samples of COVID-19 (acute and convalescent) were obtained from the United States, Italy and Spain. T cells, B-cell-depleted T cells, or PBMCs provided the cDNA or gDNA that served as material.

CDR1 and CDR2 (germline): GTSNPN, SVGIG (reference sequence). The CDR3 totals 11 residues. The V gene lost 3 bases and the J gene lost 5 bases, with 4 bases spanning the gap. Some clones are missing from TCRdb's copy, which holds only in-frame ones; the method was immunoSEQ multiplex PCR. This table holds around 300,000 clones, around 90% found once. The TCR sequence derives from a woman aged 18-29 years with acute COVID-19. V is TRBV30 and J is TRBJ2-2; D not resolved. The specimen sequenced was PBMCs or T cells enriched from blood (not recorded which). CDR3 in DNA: TGTGCCTGGAGCCTAACCGGGGAGCTGTTTTTT. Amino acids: CAWSLTGELFF.